This paragraph covers one T cell receptor beta chain sequence. Its antigen is currently unknown. This specimen comes from a study of monozygotic twins with inflammatory bowel disease. Study-wide results and caveats: Patients with IBD had less TCRbeta diversity (inverse Simpson) than their healthy co-twins.

CDR1 and CDR2 from the germline V gene are SQVTM and ANQGSEA. This CDR3 region has 14 residues. During cDNA synthesis, UMIs that each contained a 6-nucleotide sample barcode were added by means of template switching. Using the 5' RACE reads, TCRdb records one entry per CDR3 protein without DNA. This sample's clone table lists more than 95,000 distinct CDR3 sequences. Sequenced input: blood. This TCR was sampled from a human donor with ulcerative colitis or Crohn's disease, or a healthy co-twin of an affected twin (not recorded which). The chain has TRBV29-1 and TRBJ2-1; TCRdb lists TRBD2, though no DNA is available to test this call. The CDR3 spells CSVEVPLLGSGQFF.